This TCR beta chain was sequenced for a study of blood T cell repertoires in COVID-19. This CDR3 is built from 15 residues. Germline CDR1 is SNHLY and CDR2 is FYNNEI. Trimming pared 0 bases from V and 1 base from J, leaving 7 bases between. Generated by immunoSEQ multiplex PCR, the TCRdb table keeps only in-frame clones and is missing some. The table shows over 85,000 clones, with approximately 86% occurring only once. This chain links TRBV2 with TRBJ2-1; D not resolved. Material: peripheral blood. This clonotype originated in a man between 45 and 60 years old with active or convalescent COVID-19. The CDR3 loop reads CASSEARSSYNEQFF. The DNA for the CDR3 is TGTGCCAGCAGTGAAGCTCGGAGTTCCTACAATGAGCAGTTCTTC.